This T cell receptor (beta chain) was recovered during a study of shared clonotypes between healthy human individuals. Study findings and constraints: Sequencing depth was expected to influence donor clonotype sharing.

Between the trimmed V and J ends, which lost 6 bases and 1 base, there was a span of 15 bases. Germline CDR1 reads MNHNY; CDR2 reads SVGAGI (reference sequence). This CDR3 region has 15 residues. Unsorted PBMC replicate PCRs used 300 ng DNA, approximately 30,000 T cell genomes. On ten immunoSEQ deep assay plates, unsorted PBMC DNA was sequenced. Measured with immunoSEQ multiplex PCR; TCRdb has only the in-frame clones, and not every one. The data show about half a million clones, 81% seen once. This clone has a count of ten or more. Its antigen is still unknown. This rearrangement joins TRBV6-6 to TRBJ2-5; D possibly corresponds to TRBD1 (6 bases). This clonotype originated in a woman aged 35 to 49 in good health. Some clones in this sample may be carry-over from other donors' samples. Sequencing was carried out using PBMCs. The CDR3 DNA is TGTGCCAGCAGACCTTGGACAGTTTCCCAAGAGACCCAGTACTTC. Its translation: CASRPWTVSQETQYF.